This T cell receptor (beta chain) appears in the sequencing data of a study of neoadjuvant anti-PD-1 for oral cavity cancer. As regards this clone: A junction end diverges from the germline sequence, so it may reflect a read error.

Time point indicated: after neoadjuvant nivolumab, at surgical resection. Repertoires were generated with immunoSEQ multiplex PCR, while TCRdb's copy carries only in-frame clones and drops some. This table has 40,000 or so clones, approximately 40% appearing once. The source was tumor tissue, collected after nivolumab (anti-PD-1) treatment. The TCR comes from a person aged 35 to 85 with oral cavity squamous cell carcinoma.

CDR3 amino acids: CASSLSRIHNEQFF. The CDR3, as DNA: TGTGCCAGCAGCTTATCGCGGATACACAATGAGCAGTTCTTC. The chain links TRBV27 to TRBJ2-1; no clear D gene. The length of the CDR3 is 14 residues. Germline V gene data show CDR1 as MNHEY and CDR2 as SMNVEV (reference sequence).